This T cell receptor (beta chain) was documented in a study of identical twins. Notes on the study in general: Abundant beta clonotypes from cord blood had fewer insertions, unlike memory repertoires, which showed none. Twin pairs had excess sharing that was weaker in beta out-of-frame sequences.

TCRdb analysed the 5' RACE reads with MiXCR anew, one entry per CDR3 protein. The data show around 960,000 distinct CDR3 sequences, around 12% seen once. Concerning this clonotype itself: The antigen remains unidentified.

CDR1 and CDR2 from the germline V gene are KGHDR and SFDVKD. The CDR3 consists of 15 residues. The junction had 14 bases not matched to a gene; V was cut back by 12 bases and J by 6 bases. These data also formed part of another study, on yellow fever vaccine responses in identical twins.

This clonotype was sampled from a woman in her late teens or twenties in good health. The specimen was PBMCs. The V and J genes are TRBV24-1 and TRBJ1-1, with 11 positions matching TRBD1. CDR3 loop: CAAQGGPGQGAEAFF. The CDR3 DNA is TGTGCCGCCCAAGGAGGACCGGGACAGGGGGCTGAAGCTTTCTTT.